These 12 T cell receptor beta chains were all obtained from the same sample, sequenced in a study of T cells in Graves' hyperthyroidism and ophthalmopathy. Amplification targeted TCR beta CDR3 regions from RNA transcripts. Initially, a first-round RT-PCR of the TCR CDR3 employed the HTBI primer set. Each CDR3 protein gets one entry after TCRdb re-called the multiplex PCR reads with MiXCR. Of hundreds of thousands of distinct CDR3 sequences listed, roughly a third are singletons. The sample was blood. Every receptor here comes from a woman in her 40s with Graves' hyperthyroidism.

At least ten counts were recorded for this clonotype. CDR3 protein: CASSLMGGAGSTEAFF. The CDR3 DNA follows: TGTGCCAGCAGCTTAATGGGGGGCGCAGGTTCCACTGAAGCTTTCTTT. This sequence joins TRBV7-3 and TRBJ1-1; D may be TRBD1 (6 bases). Trimming shortened V by 1 base and J by 4 bases, and 16 bases separated the two germline ends. Germline CDR1 and CDR2: SGHTA and FQGTGA. The CDR3 extends over 16 amino acids.

This clonotype came up many times. J is TRBJ2-5 and V is TRBV10-3; 11 bases are a match to TRBD1. J was trimmed by 5 bases and V by 9 bases; bases with no gene match: 5. CDR1 and CDR2 (germline): ENHRY, SYGVKD. This CDR3 spans 13 amino acids. The CDR3 DNA follows: TGTGCCATGGACAGGGGGCAGTCCGAGACCCAGTACTTC. This codes for CAMDRGQSETQYF.

V is TRBV25-1 and J is TRBJ1-3; 7 nucleotides align to TRBD1. Germline trimming cut 8 bases from V and 3 bases from J; bases unmatched to any gene: 7. CDR3 size: 14 residues. CDR1 is MGHDK and CDR2 is SYGVNS in the germline V gene. The CDR3 sequence: CASVDPGGGNTIYF. The CDR3 nucleotides are TGTGCCAGCGTTGACCCAGGGGGTGGAAACACCATATATTTT.

The chain carries TRBV29-1 and TRBJ1-5; TRBD1 is a possible D gene (5 bases). The CDR3 extends over 12 amino acids. V lost 8 bases and J lost 4, with 12 bases in between. Germline lookup yields CDR1 SQVTM and CDR2 ANQGSEA. The CDR3 spells CSLGTDNQPQHF. In DNA, the CDR3 is TGCAGCCTTGGGACGGATAATCAGCCCCAGCATTTT.

Ten or more counts support this clonotype. The chain employs TRBV5-6 and TRBJ1-2; the D is unclear. V dropped 2 bases and J dropped 7 bases, with 6 bases sitting between them. The CDR3 runs to 11 residues. Per germline, CDR1 SGHDT and CDR2 YYEEEE. The CDR3 here is CASSLVGGYTF. In DNA form, the CDR3 reads TGTGCCAGCAGCTTAGTGGGTGGCTACACCTTC.

This clonotype has at least ten counts. The chain recombines TRBV10-3 with TRBJ1-6; D is perhaps TRBD1 (6 bases). Trimming removed 4 bases from V and 14 bases from J, with 18 bases in between. This CDR3 has 14 residues. Germline V gives CDR1 ENHRY, CDR2 SYGVKD. The CDR3 region is CAISGGHTSGSLHF. The CDR3, as DNA: TGTGCCATCAGTGGGGGACACACCAGTGGGTCCCTCCACTTT.

Worth noting for this clonotype: This sequence may be a read error, since a much larger clone differs from it by one base. V and J are TRBV19 and TRBJ1-2; D unclear. This CDR3 has 14 residues. Per the germline V gene, CDR1 is LNHDA and CDR2 is SQIVND (reference sequence). CDR3 protein: CASTPGAPNYDYTF. In nucleotides, the CDR3 is TGTGCCAGTACCCCCGGCGCACCCAACTATGACTACACCTTC.

This clonotype turned up a few times. V is TRBV7-2 and J is TRBJ2-7, with TRBD1 identical over 7 bases. Judging by the DNA end, TRBJ2-1 fits better; the J call may be wrong. Germline V lookup: CDR1 SGHTA, CDR2 FQGNSA. The CDR3 is 13 residues long. This chain's CDR3 is CAVGQTLHNEQFF. In nucleotides, the CDR3 is TGTGCGGTGGGACAGACTCTCCACAATGAGCAGTTCTTC.

This clonotype appeared many times. The chain links TRBV19 to TRBJ1-5, with 7 bases aligning to TRBD1. The CDR3 has 14 amino acids. Germline V gene lookup returns CDR1 LNHDA and CDR2 SQIVND (reference sequence). J was trimmed by 5 bases and V by 5 bases; bases with no gene match: 6. CDR3 sequence reads: CASSSQQGHQPQHF. The CDR3 region has the DNA TGTGCCAGTAGTTCGCAACAGGGGCATCAGCCCCAGCATTTT.

The table lists this clonotype with a few counts. This sequence joins TRBV4-3 and TRBJ1-1, with 10 positions matching TRBD1. Germline loops: CDR1 LGHNA, CDR2 YSLEER. V shed 4 bases, J shed 8 bases, and the junction held 4 bases outside the gene matches. CDR3 length: 13 amino acids. The CDR3 sequence is CASSRRQGAEAFF. The DNA for the CDR3 is TGCGCCAGCAGCCGCAGACAGGGGGCAGAAGCTTTCTTT.

The chain employs TRBV29-1 and TRBJ2-5; D possibly corresponds to TRBD1 (5 bases). V dropped 7 bases and J dropped 6 bases, with 15 bases sitting between them. The CDR3 is 12 residues long. Germline CDR1 SQVTM, CDR2 ANQGSEA. This CDR3 is CSAVDGAQTQYF. CDR3 nucleotide sequence: TGCAGCGCCGTGGATGGGGCTCAGACCCAGTACTTC.

The table lists this clonotype with many counts. V gene TRBV10-2 combines with J gene TRBJ1-2; the D gene is possibly TRBD1 (5 bases). The CDR3 is 15 amino acids. V lost 8 bases, J lost 6 bases, and 22 bases lay in between. CDR1 is WSHSY, CDR2 SAAADI, per germline. CDR3 nucleotide sequence: TGCGCCAGCTCACGGGGCGGGATAGGGTGGAATGGCTACACCTTC. It yields the protein CASSRGGIGWNGYTF.